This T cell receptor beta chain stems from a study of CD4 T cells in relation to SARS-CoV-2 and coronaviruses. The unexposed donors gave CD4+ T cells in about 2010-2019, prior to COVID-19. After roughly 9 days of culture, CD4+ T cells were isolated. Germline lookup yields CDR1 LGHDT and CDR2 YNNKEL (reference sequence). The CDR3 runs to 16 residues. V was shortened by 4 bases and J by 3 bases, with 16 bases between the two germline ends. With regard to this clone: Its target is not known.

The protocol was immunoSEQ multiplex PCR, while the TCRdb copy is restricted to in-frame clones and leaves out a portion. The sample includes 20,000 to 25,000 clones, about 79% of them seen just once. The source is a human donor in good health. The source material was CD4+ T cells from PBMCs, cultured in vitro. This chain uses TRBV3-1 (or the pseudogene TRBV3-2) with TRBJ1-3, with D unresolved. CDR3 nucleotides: TGTGCCAGCAGCCCCAATACGATACTAGATGGAAACACCATATATTTT. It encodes CASSPNTILDGNTIYF.